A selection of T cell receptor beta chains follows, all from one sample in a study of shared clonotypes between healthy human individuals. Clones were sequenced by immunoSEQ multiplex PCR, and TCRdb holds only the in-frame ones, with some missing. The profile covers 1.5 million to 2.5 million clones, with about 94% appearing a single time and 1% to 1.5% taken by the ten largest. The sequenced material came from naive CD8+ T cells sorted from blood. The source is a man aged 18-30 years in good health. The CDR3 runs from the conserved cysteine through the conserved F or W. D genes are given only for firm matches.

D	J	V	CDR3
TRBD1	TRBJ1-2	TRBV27	CASSGQAAPFYGYTF
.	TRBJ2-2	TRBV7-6	CASSLGFSNTGELFF
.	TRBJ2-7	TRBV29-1	CSVKGGENYEQYF
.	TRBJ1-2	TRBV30	CAWSDSGWAYGYTF
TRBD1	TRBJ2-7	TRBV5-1	CASSFGTGGPSYEQYF
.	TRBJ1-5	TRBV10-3	CAISEFRADGESWQPQHF
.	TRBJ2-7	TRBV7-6	CASSPGTDYEQYF
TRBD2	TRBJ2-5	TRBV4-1	CASSRGGRGETQYF
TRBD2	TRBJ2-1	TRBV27	CASSPSGTSPRNEQFF
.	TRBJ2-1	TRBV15	CATSIHYNEQFF
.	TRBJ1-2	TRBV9	CASSPAKGLNYGYTF
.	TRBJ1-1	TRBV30	CAWSVAGGNTEAFF
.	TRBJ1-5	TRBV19	CASSIGQHSNQPQHF
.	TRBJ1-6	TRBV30	CAWSRVEDNSPLHF
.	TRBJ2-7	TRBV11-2	CASSLDSRGSVYEQYF
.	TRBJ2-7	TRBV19	CASSMEHRSYEQYF
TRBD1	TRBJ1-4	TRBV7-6	CASSQEDRVGAANEKLFF
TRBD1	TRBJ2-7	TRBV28	CASRTGENFEQYF
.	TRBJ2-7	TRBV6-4	CASSDPTVGLPLRVGDYEQYF
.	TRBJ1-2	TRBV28	CASSLHRTAYGYTF
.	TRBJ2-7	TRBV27	CASSLIAPQGSYEQYF
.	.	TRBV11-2	CASSFGTDYEQYF